The 19 T cell receptor beta chains reported below all come from one sample, sequenced in a study of shared clonotypes between healthy human individuals. The protocol was immunoSEQ multiplex PCR, while the TCRdb copy is restricted to in-frame clones and leaves out a portion. The table records about 480,000 clones, about three quarters of them present only once. Material: PBMCs. All receptors come from a woman in her thirties or forties in good health. Some clones in this sample may be carry-over from other donors' samples.

This chain joins TRBV19 and TRBJ2-2; D might be TRBD1 (5 bases). Trimming cost V 5 bases and J 0 bases, with 10 bases left between them. This CDR3 is 15 amino acids long. Per germline, CDR1 LNHDA and CDR2 SQIVND (reference sequence). The DNA of the CDR3 is TGTGCCAGTAGTCTCGACAGAGCGAACACCGGGGAGCTGTTTTTT. Residues: CASSLDRANTGELFF.

The rearrangement joins TRBV9 to TRBJ1-1; weak D call: TRBD1 (5 bases). This CDR3 region has 14 residues. The V gene lost 0 bases and the J gene lost 6 bases, with 12 bases spanning the gap. Germline-derived CDR1 and CDR2 are SGDLS and YYNGEE. CDR3 sequence reads: CASSVEEGFPEAFF. The CDR3 nucleotides read TGTGCCAGCAGCGTAGAGGAGGGGTTCCCTGAAGCTTTCTTT.

This clone was observed a single time. The chain is built from TRBV21-1 and TRBJ2-2; the table's D gene call, TRBD2, was not cross checked with the DNA. TRBV21-1 is shown as a pseudogene. This CDR3 has 16 residues. The CDR3 coding sequence is TGTGCCAGCAGCCATTGTGGAAAGCGGGACGCCGGGGAGCTGTTTTTT. This translates into CASSHCGKRDAGELFF.

The chain links TRBV27 to TRBJ2-5, with D uncertain. The V and J ends lost 3 bases and 5 bases respectively, with 13 bases between them. Germline-derived CDR1 and CDR2 are MNHEY and SMNVEV (reference sequence). The CDR3 loop spans 14 amino acids. The CDR3 here is CASSLLGVGETQYF. The CDR3, as DNA: TGTGCCAGCAGTTTGCTTGGGGTAGGCGAGACCCAGTACTTC.

The rearrangement joins TRBV29-1 to TRBJ1-4; D call uncertain. The V end was cut by 2 bases, the J end by 8 bases, with 12 bases between. Per the germline V gene, CDR1 is SQVTM and CDR2 is ANQGSEA. This CDR3 is built from 13 residues. For the CDR3, the DNA is TGCAGCGTTGAATTGAAGGGAAGGGAAAAACTGTTTTTT. Its protein is CSVELKGREKLFF. The whole variable domain, remainder taken from reference TRBV29-1 and TRBJ1-4, is SAVISQKPSRDICQRGTSLTIQCQVDSQVTMMFWYRQQPGQSLTLIATANQGSEATYESGFVIDKFPISRPNLTFSTLTVSNMSPEDSSIYLCSVELKGREKLFFGSGTQLSVL.

This chain connects TRBV28 to TRBJ2-7; D is possibly TRBD1 or TRBD2 (5 bases each). The CDR3 contains 18 residues. The V end lost 1 base, the J end lost 0 bases, and 19 bases lay between the germline ends. The germline gives CDR1 MDHEN, CDR2 SYDVKM. In DNA, the CDR3 is TGTGCCAGCAGTTTATACCCTGCCACAGGCGGACTCTCCTACGAGCAGTACTTC. Its translation: CASSLYPATGGLSYEQYF.

This rearrangement joins TRBV6-1 to TRBJ2-7; D not resolved. Per the germline V gene, CDR1 is MNHNS and CDR2 is SASEGT. V was pared by 2 bases and J by 3 bases, with 2 bases between. This CDR3 is built from 11 residues. The CDR3 protein is CASSEFYEQYF. In nucleotides, the CDR3 is TGTGCCAGCAGTGAATTCTACGAGCAGTACTTC.

V gene TRBV18 combines with J gene TRBJ1-1; D call uncertain. V was cut by 3 bases and J by 6 bases, with 11 bases left in between. CDR1 KGHSH and CDR2 LQKENI come from the germline V gene. The length of the CDR3 is 13 residues. In DNA, the CDR3 is TGTGCCAGCTCACCGGCTAAGCTCGCTGAAGCTTTCTTT. Translated: CASSPAKLAEAFF.

The CDR3 reads CASRMRRSNQPQHF. In DNA, the CDR3 is TGTGCCAGCAGAATGCGCCGGAGCAATCAGCCCCAGCATTTT. The chain joins TRBV28 to TRBJ1-5, with D unresolved. Trimming pared 6 bases from V and 1 base from J, leaving 10 bases between. There are 14 residues in the CDR3. Germline loops: CDR1 MDHEN, CDR2 SYDVKM.

J is TRBJ2-5 and V is TRBV18; 9 bases match TRBD2. V dropped 6 bases and J dropped 5; count of bases not matched to a gene: 4. CDR3 size: 13 residues. Germline CDR1 is KGHSH and CDR2 is LQKENI. CDR3 DNA sequence: TGTGCCAGCTCGGGGGGACTAGCTGAGACCCAGTACTTC. This codes for CASSGGLAETQYF.

V is TRBV10-3 and J is TRBJ1-1; D unresolved. Trimming stripped 2 bases from V and 1 base from J, with 5 bases between. There are 13 residues in the CDR3. Per the germline V gene, CDR1 is ENHRY and CDR2 is SYGVKD. CDR3 DNA sequence: TGTGCCATCAGTGAGGGGCGGAACACTGAAGCTTTCTTT. It yields the protein CAISEGRNTEAFF.

V is TRBV30 and J is TRBJ1-5; D unclear. Trimming removed 0 bases from V and 4 bases from J, with 16 bases in between. The CDR3 length is 16 residues. In germline, CDR1 is GTSNPN, CDR2 SVGIG (reference sequence). The CDR3 bases are TGTGCCTGGAGTGTATACGGCAGTCTGGCAAATCAGCCCCAGCATTTT. Its protein product is CAWSVYGSLANQPQHF.

The rearrangement links TRBV7-9 to TRBJ1-1, with TRBD1 matching over 10 bases. Trimming at V came to 5 bases and at J to 0 bases, leaving 6 bases not matched to a gene. CDR3 length: 16 amino acids. The germline gives CDR1 SEHNR, CDR2 FQNEAQ (reference sequence). CDR3 coding DNA: TGTGCCAGCAGCCACGACAGGGGGCCACTGAACACTGAAGCTTTCTTT. Amino acid sequence: CASSHDRGPLNTEAFF.

The gene calls are TRBV10-3 and TRBJ1-2; TRBD1 might be the D (6 bases). The germline CDR1 and CDR2 sequences are ENHRY and SYGVKD. V was clipped by 10 bases and J by 3 bases, with 15 bases between them. The CDR3 covers 13 residues. For the CDR3, the DNA is TGTGCCAGTACAGGGAGACAGGACTATGGCTACACCTTC. Protein: CASTGRQDYGYTF.

A single count supports this clone. The gene calls are TRBV4-3 and TRBJ1-2; perhaps TRBD1 as D (5 bases). The V gene lost 0 bases and the J gene lost 3 bases, with 14 bases spanning the gap. Germline CDR1 LGHNA, CDR2 YSLEER. This CDR3 region has 16 residues. The CDR3 coding sequence is TGCGCCAGCAGCCAAGAGAGGGGCAGGGCCTACTATGGCTACACCTTC. It yields the protein CASSQERGRAYYGYTF.

This chain joins TRBV18 and TRBJ2-7; 10 nucleotides match TRBD2. V dropped 0 bases and J dropped 4; count of bases not matched to a gene: 21. Germline V gene sequence: CDR1 KGHSH, CDR2 LQKENI. The CDR3 length is 21 residues. The CDR3: CASSPPIAALAGVGGLYEQYF. CDR3 bases: TGTGCCAGCTCACCACCTATAGCGGCGCTAGCGGGAGTTGGTGGCCTATACGAGCAGTACTTC.

The V call is TRBV9, the J call TRBJ2-1; tentative D call: TRBD2 (5 bases). The V end lost 0 bases, the J end lost 10 bases, and 14 bases lay between the germline ends. The CDR3 is made up of 14 amino acids. Germline CDR1 reads SGDLS; CDR2 reads YYNGEE. In nucleotides, the CDR3 is TGTGCCAGCAGCGTAGTGCTGACGGGGTCAGAGCAGTTCTTC. Residues: CASSVVLTGSEQFF.

This rearrangement joins TRBV5-4 to TRBJ1-1, with D unclear. Trimming pared 5 bases from V and 4 bases from J, leaving 15 bases between. Germline V CDR1 and CDR2: SGHNT, YYREEE (reference sequence). The length of the CDR3 is 14 residues. CDR3 residues: CASRPEREFTEAFF. Written as DNA, the CDR3 is TGTGCCAGCAGACCCGAAAGAGAGTTCACTGAAGCTTTCTTT.

The chain is built from TRBV27 and TRBJ2-3, with D hard to call. Trimming stripped 10 bases from V and 2 bases from J, with 13 bases between. This CDR3 has 13 residues. Germline V gene lookup returns CDR1 MNHEY and CDR2 SMNVEV (reference sequence). The CDR3 sequence: CATQFSHTDTQYF. As DNA, the CDR3 is TGTGCCACCCAGTTCAGCCACACAGATACGCAGTATTTT.